This T cell receptor (beta chain) was documented in a study of CD8+ T cells in alopecia areata. In germline, CDR1 is MNHEY, CDR2 SMNVEV (reference sequence). Trimming at V came to 5 bases and at J to 8 bases, leaving 4 bases not matched to a gene. The CDR3 has 14 amino acids. Treatment described: oral pan-JAK inhibitor, 5-10 mg twice daily. From alopecia areata patients, lesional scalp punch biopsies and peripheral blood were collected. Reverse transcribed after extraction, RNA yielded cDNA as the sequencing template. Sequencing used immunoSEQ multiplex PCR; TCRdb keeps in-frame clones, though not all of them. The data contain some 120,000 clones, approximately 57% of them singletons.

The clonotype originates from a human donor with alopecia areata. The chain couples TRBV27 to TRBJ1-6; TRBD1 matches at 9 bases. The source material was CD4+ T cells sorted from blood, sampled at week 4, from a patient treated with tofacitinib. The CDR3 DNA reads TGTGCCAGCAGTCGTGGGACAGGGTATTCACCCCTCCACTTT. This translates into CASSRGTGYSPLHF.